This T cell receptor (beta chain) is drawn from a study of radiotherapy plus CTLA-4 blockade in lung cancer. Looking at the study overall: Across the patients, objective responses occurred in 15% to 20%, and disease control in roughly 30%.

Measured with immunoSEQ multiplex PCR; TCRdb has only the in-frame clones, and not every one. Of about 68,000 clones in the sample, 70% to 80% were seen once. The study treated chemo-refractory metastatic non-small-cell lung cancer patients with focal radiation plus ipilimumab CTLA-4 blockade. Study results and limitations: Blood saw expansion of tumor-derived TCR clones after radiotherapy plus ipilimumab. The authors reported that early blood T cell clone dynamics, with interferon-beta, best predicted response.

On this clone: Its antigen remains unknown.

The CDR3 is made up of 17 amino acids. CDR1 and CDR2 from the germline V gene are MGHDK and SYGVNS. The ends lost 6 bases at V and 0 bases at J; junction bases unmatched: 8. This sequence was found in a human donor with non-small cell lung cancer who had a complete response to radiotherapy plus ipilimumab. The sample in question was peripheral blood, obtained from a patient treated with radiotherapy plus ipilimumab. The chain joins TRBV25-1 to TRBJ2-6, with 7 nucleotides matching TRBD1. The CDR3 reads CASRTGTDLSGANVLTF. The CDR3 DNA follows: TGTGCCAGCAGAACCGGGACAGACCTCTCTGGGGCCAACGTCCTGACTTTC.